This entry describes one TCR beta chain. The study drew the donors from its approximately 110-subject validation cohort, separate from the roughly 710-subject first cohort. Assay: immunoSEQ multiplex PCR; the TCRdb copy retains only in-frame clones and omits some. The repertoire has 150,000 to 200,000 clones, nearly 90% of them found once; the top ten carry 10% to 13%. These data originate in a study of cytomegalovirus exposure and HLA in healthy donors. Across the whole study: The platform used for the roughly 130 validation repertoires matched that of the approximately 710 first-cohort repertoires, a later analysis reported.

Trimming stripped 7 bases from V and 3 bases from J, with 12 bases between. This CDR3 region has 14 residues. In germline, CDR1 is SGHAT, CDR2 FQNNGV. This rearrangement joins TRBV11-2 to TRBJ2-2, with D unresolved. The sequence derives from a woman aged 18-30 years in good health and CMV-seropositive. Sequenced sample: PBMCs. As DNA, the CDR3 is TGTGCCAGCAACTCCCTTAGATACACCGGGGAGCTGTTTTTT. It encodes CASNSLRYTGELFF.